Described below is a single T cell receptor beta chain sequence and its context. These data originate in a study of blood T cell repertoires in COVID-19. Study context: Specimens from acute and convalescent COVID-19 originated in the United States, Italy and Spain. PBMCs, B-cell-depleted T cells, or T cells provided the cDNA or gDNA that made up the material.

In the authors' methods: Reference gene primer amplification gave nucleated cell count estimates. Measured with immunoSEQ multiplex PCR; TCRdb has only the in-frame clones, and not every one. V and J calls and clone size come straight from that table; D and trimming were deduced from the DNA. This table has 200,000 to 250,000 clones, 75% to 85% appearing once. The sample was peripheral blood. The receptor was derived from a human donor in a cohort sampled during active COVID-19.

This CDR3 reads CSVRAGEGGDTQYF. The CDR3 DNA follows: TGCAGCGTTCGGGCAGGGGAAGGAGGAGATACGCAGTATTTT. The chain recombines TRBV29-1 with TRBJ2-3; the D gene is possibly TRBD1 (6 bases). Germline-derived CDR1 and CDR2 are SQVTM and ANQGSEA. CDR3 size: 14 residues. With 5 bases removed from V and 5 bases from J, the gap between germline ends came to 17 bases.